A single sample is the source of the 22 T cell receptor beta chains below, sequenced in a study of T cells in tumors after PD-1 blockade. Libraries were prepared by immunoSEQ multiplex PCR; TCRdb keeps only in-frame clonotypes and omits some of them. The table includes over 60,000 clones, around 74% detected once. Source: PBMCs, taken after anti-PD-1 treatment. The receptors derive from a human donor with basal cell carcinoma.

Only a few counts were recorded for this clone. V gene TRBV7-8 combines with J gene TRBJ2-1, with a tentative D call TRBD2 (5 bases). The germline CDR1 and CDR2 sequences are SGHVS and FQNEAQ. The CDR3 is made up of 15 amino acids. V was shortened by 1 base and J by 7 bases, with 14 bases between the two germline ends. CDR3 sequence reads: CASSLVFGVLNEQFF. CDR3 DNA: TGTGCCAGCAGCTTAGTATTCGGGGTGTTGAATGAGCAGTTCTTC.

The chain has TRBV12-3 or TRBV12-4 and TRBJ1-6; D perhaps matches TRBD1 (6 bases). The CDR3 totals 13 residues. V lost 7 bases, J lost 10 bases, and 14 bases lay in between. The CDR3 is CASKGGGDSPLHF. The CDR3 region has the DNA TGTGCCAGCAAGGGGGGCGGGGACTCACCCCTCCACTTT.

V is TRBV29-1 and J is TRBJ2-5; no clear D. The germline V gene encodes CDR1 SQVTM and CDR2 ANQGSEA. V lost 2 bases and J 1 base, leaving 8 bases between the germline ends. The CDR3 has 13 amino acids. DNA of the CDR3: TGCAGCGTTGAATTCCCCAGCCAAGAGACCCAGTACTTC. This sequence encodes CSVEFPSQETQYF. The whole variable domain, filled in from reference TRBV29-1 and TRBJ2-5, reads SAVISQKPSRDICQRGTSLTIQCQVDSQVTMMFWYRQQPGQSLTLIATANQGSEATYESGFVIDKFPISRPNLTFSTLTVSNMSPEDSSIYLCSVEFPSQETQYFGPGTRLLVL.

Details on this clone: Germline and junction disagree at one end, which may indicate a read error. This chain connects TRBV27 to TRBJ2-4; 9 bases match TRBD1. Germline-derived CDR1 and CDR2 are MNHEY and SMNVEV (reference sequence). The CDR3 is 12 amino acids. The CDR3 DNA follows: TGTGCCAGCAGTTTAAGGGGGGACAGGGTCTTTTTC. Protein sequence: CASSLRGDRVFF.

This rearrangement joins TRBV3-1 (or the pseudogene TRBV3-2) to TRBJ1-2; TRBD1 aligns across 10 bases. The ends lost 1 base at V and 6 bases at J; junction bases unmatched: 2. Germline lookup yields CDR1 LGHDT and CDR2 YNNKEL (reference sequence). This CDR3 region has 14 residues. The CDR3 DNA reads TGTGCCAGCAGCCAAGGGGACAGGGGAGATGGCTACACCTTC. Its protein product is CASSQGDRGDGYTF.

For the CDR3, the DNA is TGCAGTGCTAGTCCTACGGGGAAACTCACAGATACGCAGTATTTT. This gives the protein CSASPTGKLTDTQYF. The chain has TRBV20-1 and TRBJ2-3; D is possibly TRBD2 (5 bases). The CDR3 totals 15 residues. CDR1 is DFQATT and CDR2 is SNEGSKA in the germline V gene (reference sequence). V was trimmed by 3 bases and J by 2 bases, leaving 15 bases between them.

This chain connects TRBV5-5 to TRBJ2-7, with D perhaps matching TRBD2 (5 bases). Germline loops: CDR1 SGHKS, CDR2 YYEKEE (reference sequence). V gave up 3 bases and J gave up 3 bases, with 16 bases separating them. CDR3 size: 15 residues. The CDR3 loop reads CASSYSGSPFYEQYF. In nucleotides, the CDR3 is TGTGCCAGCAGCTATTCGGGGTCCCCCTTCTACGAGCAGTACTTC.

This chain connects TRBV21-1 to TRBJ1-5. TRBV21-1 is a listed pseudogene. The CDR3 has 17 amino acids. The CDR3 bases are TGTGCCAGCAGCAAAGGGGTAAGGGCCGAAGCCAATCAGCCCCAGCATTTT. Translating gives CASSKGVRAEANQPQHF.

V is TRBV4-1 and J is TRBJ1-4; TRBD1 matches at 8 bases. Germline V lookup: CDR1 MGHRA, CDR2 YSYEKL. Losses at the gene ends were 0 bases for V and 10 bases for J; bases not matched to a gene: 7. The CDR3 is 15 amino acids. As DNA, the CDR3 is TGCGCCAGCAGCCAAGATTCGGCAGGGGGCGGAAAACTGTTTTTT. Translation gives CASSQDSAGGGKLFF.

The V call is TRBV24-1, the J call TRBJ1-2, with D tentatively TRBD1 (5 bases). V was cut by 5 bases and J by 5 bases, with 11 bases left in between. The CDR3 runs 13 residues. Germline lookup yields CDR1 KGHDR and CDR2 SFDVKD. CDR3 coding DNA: TGTGCCACCAGTGTCCAGGGTGGGTATGGCTACACCTTC. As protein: CATSVQGGYGYTF.

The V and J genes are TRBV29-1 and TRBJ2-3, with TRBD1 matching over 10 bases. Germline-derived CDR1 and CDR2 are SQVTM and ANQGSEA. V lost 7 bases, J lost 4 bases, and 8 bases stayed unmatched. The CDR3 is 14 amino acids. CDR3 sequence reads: CSARGQGESDTQYF. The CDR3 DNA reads TGCAGCGCCCGCGGACAGGGGGAATCAGATACGCAGTATTTT.

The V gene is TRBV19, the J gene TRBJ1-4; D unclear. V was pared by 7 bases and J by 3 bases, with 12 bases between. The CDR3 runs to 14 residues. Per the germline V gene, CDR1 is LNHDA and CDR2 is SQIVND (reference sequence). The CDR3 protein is CASKYYAANEKLFF. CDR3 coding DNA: TGTGCCAGTAAATATTATGCGGCTAATGAAAAACTGTTTTTT.

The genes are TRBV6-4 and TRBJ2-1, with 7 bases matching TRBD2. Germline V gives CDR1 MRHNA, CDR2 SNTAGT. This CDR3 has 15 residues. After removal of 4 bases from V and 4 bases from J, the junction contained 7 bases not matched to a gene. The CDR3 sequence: CASSASSGGYNEQFF. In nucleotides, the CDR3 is TGTGCCAGCAGTGCCTCTTCGGGGGGTTACAATGAGCAGTTCTTC.

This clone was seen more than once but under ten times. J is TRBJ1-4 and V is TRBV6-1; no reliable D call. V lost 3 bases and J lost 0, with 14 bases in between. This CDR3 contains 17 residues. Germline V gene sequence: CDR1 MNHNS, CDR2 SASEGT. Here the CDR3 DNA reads TGTGCCAGCAGTGATCTATCCGACGGACCAACTAATGAAAAACTGTTTTTT. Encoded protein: CASSDLSDGPTNEKLFF.

This CDR3 reads CATSDSKRGATGELFF. As DNA, the CDR3 is TGTGCCACCAGTGACTCCAAGCGGGGGGCCACCGGGGAGCTGTTTTTT. The chain couples TRBV24-1 to TRBJ2-2; 9 bases map to TRBD2. Germline loops: CDR1 KGHDR, CDR2 SFDVKD. The ends lost 4 bases at V and 4 bases at J; junction bases unmatched: 6. The CDR3 length is 16 residues.

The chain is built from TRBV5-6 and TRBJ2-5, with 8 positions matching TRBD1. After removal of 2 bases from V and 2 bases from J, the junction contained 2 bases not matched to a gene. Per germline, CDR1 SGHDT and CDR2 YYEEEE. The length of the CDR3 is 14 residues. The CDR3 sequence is CASSFRGPQETQYF. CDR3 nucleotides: TGTGCCAGCAGCTTCAGGGGGCCGCAAGAGACCCAGTACTTC.

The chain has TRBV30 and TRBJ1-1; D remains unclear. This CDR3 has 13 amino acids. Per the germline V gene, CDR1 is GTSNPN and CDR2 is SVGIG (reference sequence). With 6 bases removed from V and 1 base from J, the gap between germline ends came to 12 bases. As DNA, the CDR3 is TGTGCCTGTTGGTTCCTTGGGAACACTGAAGCTTTCTTT. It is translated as CACWFLGNTEAFF.

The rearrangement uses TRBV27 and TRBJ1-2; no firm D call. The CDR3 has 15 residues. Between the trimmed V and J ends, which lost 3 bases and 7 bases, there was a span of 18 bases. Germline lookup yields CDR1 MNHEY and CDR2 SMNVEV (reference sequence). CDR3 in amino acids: CASSFARTARVGYTF. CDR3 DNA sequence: TGTGCCAGCAGTTTCGCCCGGACGGCACGAGTTGGCTACACCTTC.

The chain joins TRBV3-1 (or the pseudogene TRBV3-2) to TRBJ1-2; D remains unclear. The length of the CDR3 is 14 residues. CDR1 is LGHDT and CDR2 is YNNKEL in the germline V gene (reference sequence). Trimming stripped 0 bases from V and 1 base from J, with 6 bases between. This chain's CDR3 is CASSQDAGNYGYTF. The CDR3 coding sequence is TGTGCCAGCAGCCAAGATGCCGGTAACTATGGCTACACCTTC.

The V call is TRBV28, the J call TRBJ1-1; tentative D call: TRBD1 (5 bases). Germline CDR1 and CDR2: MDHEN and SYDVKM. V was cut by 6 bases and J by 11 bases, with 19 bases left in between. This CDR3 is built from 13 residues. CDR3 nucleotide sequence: TGTGCCAGCAGCCGACAGTCCCCCTTCGAGGCTTTCTTT. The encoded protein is CASSRQSPFEAFF.

The CDR3 reads CAWSPTGPQYF. CDR3 in DNA: TGTGCCTGGAGTCCTACAGGGCCCCAGTACTTC. The chain uses TRBV30 and TRBJ2-5; perhaps TRBD1 as D (6 bases). The CDR3 is 11 amino acids. Germline CDR1 and CDR2: GTSNPN and SVGIG (reference sequence). V dropped 2 bases and J dropped 9 bases, with 10 bases sitting between them. Drawing the rest from reference TRBV30 and TRBJ2-5, the complete variable domain is SQTIHQWPATLVQPVGSPLSLECTVEGTSNPNLYWYRQAAGRGLQLLFYSVGIGQISSEVPQNLSASRPQDRQFILSSKKLLLSDSGFYLCAWSPTGPQYFGPGTRLLVL.

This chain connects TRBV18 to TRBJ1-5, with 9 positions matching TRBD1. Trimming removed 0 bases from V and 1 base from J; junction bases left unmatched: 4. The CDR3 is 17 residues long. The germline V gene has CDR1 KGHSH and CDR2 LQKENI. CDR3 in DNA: TGTGCCAGCTCACCACCGGGACAGGGATACAGCAATCAGCCCCAGCATTTT. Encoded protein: CASSPPGQGYSNQPQHF.